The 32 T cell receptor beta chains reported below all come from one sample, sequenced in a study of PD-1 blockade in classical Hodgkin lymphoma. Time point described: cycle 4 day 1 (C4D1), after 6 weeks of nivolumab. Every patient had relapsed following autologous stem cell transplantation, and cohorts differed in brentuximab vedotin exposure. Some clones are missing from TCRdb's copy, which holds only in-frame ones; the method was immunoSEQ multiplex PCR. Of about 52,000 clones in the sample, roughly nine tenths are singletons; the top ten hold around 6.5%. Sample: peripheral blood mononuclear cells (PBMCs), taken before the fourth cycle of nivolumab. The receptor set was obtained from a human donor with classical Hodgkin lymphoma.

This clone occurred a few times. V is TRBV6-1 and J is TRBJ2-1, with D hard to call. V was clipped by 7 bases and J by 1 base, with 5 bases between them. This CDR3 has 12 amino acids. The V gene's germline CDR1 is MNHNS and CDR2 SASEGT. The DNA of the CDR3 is TGTGCCAGCACGCGATCCTACAATGAGCAGTTCTTC. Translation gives CASTRSYNEQFF.

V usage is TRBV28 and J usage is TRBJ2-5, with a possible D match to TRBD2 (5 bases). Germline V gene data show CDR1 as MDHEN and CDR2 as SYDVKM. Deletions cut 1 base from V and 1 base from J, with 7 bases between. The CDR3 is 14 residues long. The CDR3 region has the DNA TGTGCCAGCAGTTTATCGGGGAGCCAAGAGACCCAGTACTTC. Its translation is CASSLSGSQETQYF.

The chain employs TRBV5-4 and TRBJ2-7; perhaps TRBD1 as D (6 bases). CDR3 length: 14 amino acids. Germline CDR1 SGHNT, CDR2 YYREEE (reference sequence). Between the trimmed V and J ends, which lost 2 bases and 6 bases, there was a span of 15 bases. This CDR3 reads CASSFLGGAGEQYF. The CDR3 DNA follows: TGTGCCAGCAGCTTTCTTGGGGGCGCGGGCGAGCAGTACTTC.

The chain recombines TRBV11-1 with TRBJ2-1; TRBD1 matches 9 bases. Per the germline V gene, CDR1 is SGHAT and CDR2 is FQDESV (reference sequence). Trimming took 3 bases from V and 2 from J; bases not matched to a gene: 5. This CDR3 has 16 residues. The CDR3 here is CASSFPGTGTYNEQFF. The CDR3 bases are TGTGCCAGCAGCTTCCCCGGGACAGGGACCTACAATGAGCAGTTCTTC.

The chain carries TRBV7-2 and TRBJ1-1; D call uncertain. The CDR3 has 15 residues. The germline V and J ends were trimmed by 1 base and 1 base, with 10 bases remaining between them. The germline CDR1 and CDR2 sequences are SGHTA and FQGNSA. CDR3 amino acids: CASSLGVWQNTEAFF. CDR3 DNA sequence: TGTGCCAGCAGCTTAGGCGTTTGGCAGAACACTGAAGCTTTCTTT.

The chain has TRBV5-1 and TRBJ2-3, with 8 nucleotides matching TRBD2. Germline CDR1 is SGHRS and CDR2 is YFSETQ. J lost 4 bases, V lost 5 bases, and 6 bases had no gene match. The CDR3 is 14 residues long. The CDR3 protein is CASREREGADTQYF. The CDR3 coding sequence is TGCGCCAGCAGGGAACGGGAGGGTGCAGATACGCAGTATTTT. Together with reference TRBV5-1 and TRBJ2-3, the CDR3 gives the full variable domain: KAGVTQTPRYLIKTRGQQVTLSCSPISGHRSVSWYQQTPGQGLQFLFEYFSETQRNKGNFPGRFSGRQFSNSRSEMNVSTLELGDSALYLCASREREGADTQYFGPGTRLTVL.

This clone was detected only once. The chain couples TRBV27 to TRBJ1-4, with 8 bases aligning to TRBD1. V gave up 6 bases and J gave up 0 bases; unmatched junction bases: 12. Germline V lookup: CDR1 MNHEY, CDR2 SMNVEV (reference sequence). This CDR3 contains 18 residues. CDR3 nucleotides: TGTGCCAGCAGACCGGAAAGGCAGGGGGCAGCAACTAATGAAAAACTGTTTTTT. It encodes CASRPERQGAATNEKLFF.

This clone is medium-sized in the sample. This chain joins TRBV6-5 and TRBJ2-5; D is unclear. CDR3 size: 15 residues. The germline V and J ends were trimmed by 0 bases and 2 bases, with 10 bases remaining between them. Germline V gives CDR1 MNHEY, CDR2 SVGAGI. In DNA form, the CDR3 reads TGTGCCAGCAGTTACTCGACCCTGGGTCAAGAGACCCAGTACTTC. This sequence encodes CASSYSTLGQETQYF.

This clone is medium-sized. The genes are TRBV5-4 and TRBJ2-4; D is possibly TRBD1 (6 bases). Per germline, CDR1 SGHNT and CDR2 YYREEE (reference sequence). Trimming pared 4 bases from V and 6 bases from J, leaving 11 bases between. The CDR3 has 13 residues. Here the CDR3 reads CASSPDSTNIQYF. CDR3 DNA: TGTGCCAGCAGCCCGGACAGCACAAACATTCAGTACTTC. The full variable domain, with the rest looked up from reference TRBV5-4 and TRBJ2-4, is ETGVTQSPTHLIKTRGQQVTLRCSSQSGHNTVSWYQQALGQGPQFIFQYYREEENGRGNFPPRFSGLQFPNYSSELNVNALELDDSALYLCASSPDSTNIQYFGAGTRLSVL.

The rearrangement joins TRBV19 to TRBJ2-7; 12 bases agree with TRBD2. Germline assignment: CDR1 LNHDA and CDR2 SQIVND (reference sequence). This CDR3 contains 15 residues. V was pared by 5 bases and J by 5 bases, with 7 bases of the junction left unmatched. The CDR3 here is CASSATSGSSHEQYF. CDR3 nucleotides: TGTGCCAGTAGTGCGACTAGCGGGAGTTCCCACGAGCAGTACTTC.

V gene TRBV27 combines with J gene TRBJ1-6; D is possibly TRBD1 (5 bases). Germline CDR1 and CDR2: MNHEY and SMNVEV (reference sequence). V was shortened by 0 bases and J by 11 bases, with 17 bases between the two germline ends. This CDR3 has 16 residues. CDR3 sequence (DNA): TGTGCCAGCAGTTTATCCGTCGGACCCTGGGGCCCACCCCTCCACTTT. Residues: CASSLSVGPWGPPLHF.

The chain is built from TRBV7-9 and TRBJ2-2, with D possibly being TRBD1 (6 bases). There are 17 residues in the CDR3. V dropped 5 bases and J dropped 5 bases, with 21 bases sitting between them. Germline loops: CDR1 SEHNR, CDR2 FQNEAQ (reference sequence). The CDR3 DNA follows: TGTGCCAGCAGCCACCACATCGGCAGGGGTTGGACCGGGGAGCTGTTTTTT. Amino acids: CASSHHIGRGWTGELFF.

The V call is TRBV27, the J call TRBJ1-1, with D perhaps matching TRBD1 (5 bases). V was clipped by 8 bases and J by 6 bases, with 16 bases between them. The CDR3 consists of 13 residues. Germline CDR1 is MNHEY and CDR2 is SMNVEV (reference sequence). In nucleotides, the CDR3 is TGTGCCAGCGGCTGGGGAGGGGCGGCTGAAGCTTTCTTT. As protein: CASGWGGAAEAFF.

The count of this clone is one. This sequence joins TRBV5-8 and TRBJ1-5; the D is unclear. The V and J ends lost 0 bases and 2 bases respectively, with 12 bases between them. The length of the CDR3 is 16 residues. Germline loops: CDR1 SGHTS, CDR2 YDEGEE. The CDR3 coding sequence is TGTGCCAGCAGCTTGGCCCCCCGGTGGCGCAATCAGCCCCAGCATTTT. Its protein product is CASSLAPRWRNQPQHF.

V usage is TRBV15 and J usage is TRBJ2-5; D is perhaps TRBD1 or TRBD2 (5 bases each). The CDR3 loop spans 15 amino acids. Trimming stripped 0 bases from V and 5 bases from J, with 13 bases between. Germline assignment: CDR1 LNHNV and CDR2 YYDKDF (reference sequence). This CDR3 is CATSRDPGAPETQYF. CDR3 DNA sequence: TGTGCCACCAGCAGAGATCCCGGGGCGCCGGAGACCCAGTACTTC.

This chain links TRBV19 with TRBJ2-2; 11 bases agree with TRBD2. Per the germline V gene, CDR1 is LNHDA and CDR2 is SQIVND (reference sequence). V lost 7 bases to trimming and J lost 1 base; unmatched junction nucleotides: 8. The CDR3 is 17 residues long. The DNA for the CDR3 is TGTGCCAGTATTAATAGCGGGGGGGCGGTGAACACCGGGGAGCTGTTTTTT. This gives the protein CASINSGGAVNTGELFF.

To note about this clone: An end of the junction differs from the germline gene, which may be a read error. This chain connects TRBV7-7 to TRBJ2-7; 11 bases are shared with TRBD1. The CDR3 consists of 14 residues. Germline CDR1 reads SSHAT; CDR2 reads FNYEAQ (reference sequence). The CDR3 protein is CASSQGTGGYEQYF. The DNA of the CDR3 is TGTGCTAGCAGCCAGGGGACAGGGGGCTACGAGCAGTACTTC.

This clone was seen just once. The CDR3 DNA is TGTGCCAGCAGTGAGTTCGGACAAAACGAAAAACTGTTTTTT. Amino acids: CASSEFGQNEKLFF. V and J are TRBV2 and TRBJ1-4, with D possibly TRBD1 on 5 matching bases. Germline CDR1 and CDR2: SNHLY and FYNNEI. Trimming took off 3 bases at V and 8 bases at J, with 13 bases between the two ends. This CDR3 has 14 residues.

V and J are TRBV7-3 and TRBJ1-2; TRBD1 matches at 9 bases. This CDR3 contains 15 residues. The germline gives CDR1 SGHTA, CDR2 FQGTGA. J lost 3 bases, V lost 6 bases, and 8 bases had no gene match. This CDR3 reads CASRLTGQGDYGYTF. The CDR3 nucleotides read TGTGCCAGCAGACTCACGGGACAGGGAGACTATGGCTACACCTTC.

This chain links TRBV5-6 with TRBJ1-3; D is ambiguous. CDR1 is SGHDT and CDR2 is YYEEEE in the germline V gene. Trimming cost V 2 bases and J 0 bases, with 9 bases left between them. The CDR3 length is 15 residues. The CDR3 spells CASSFLITSGNTIYF. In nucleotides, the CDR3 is TGTGCCAGCAGCTTTCTGATTACCTCTGGAAACACCATATATTTT.

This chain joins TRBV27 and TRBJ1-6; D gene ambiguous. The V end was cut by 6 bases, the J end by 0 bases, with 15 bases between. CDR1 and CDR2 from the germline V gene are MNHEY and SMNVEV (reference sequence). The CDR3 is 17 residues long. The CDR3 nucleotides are TGTGCCAGCAGGCCCTCTACATCGAGCTCCTATAATTCACCCCTCCACTTT. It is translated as CASRPSTSSSYNSPLHF.

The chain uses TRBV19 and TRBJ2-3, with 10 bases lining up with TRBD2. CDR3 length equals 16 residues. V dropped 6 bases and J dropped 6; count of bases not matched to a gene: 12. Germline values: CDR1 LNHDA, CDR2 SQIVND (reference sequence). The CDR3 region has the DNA TGTGCCAGTAGCCTGCGGGTAGCGGGAGGAATTGATACGCAGTATTTT. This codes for CASSLRVAGGIDTQYF.

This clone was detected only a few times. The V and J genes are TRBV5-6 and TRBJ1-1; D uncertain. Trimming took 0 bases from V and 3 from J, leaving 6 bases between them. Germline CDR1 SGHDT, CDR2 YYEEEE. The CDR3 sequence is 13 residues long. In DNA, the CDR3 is TGTGCCAGCAGCTTGGTCGGGGACACTGAAGCTTTCTTT. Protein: CASSLVGDTEAFF.

CDR3 nucleotide sequence: TGCGCCAGCAGCTTGATGGAAACCGGGGAGCTGTTTTTT. Protein product: CASSLMETGELFF. V usage is TRBV5-1 and J usage is TRBJ2-2, with D hard to call. Per germline, CDR1 SGHRS and CDR2 YFSETQ. This CDR3 has 13 amino acids. The V end lost 1 base, the J end lost 5 bases, and 6 bases lay between the germline ends.

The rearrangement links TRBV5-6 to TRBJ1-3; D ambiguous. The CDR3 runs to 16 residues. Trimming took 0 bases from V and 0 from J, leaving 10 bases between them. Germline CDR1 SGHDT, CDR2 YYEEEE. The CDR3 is CASSLGPTTSGNTIYF. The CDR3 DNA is TGTGCCAGCAGCTTGGGCCCTACAACCTCTGGAAACACCATATATTTT. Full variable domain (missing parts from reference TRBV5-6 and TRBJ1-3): DAGVTQSPTHLIKTRGQQVTLRCSPKSGHDTVSWYQQALGQGPQFIFQYYEEEERQRGNFPDRFSGHQFPNYSSELNVNALLLGDSALYLCASSLGPTTSGNTIYFGEGSWLTVV.

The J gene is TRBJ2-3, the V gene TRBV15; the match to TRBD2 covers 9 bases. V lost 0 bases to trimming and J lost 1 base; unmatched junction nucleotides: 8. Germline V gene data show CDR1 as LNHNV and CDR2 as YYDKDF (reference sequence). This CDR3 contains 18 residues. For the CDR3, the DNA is TGTGCCACCAGCAGAGATCTGCGAGCTAGCGGGGGCACAGATACGCAGTATTTT. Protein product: CATSRDLRASGGTDTQYF.

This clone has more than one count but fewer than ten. The CDR3 coding sequence is TGTGCCAGCAGCTTTGGCACAGATACGCAGTATTTT. This codes for CASSFGTDTQYF. The chain has TRBV7-2 and TRBJ2-3; D remains ambiguous. The CDR3 is 12 residues long. V lost 3 bases to trimming and J lost 1 base, with 2 bases between them. CDR1 is SGHTA and CDR2 is FQGNSA in the germline V gene.

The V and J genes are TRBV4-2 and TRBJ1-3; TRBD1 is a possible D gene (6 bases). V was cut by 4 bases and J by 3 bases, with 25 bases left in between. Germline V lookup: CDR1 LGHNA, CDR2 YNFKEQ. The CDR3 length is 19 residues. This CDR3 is CASSPLGPGALLGGNTIYF. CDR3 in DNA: TGTGCCAGCAGCCCCTTGGGACCAGGGGCGTTGCTTGGTGGAAACACCATATATTTT.

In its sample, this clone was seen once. The CDR3 region has the DNA TGCGCCAGCAGCCCAAGCCCCTTCCGGGACAGCCGGGAAAAACTGTTTTTT. It encodes CASSPSPFRDSREKLFF. V and J are TRBV4-1 and TRBJ1-4; 7 bases are a match to TRBD1. Unmatched junction bases numbered 16, after V lost 4 bases and J lost 8 bases. Germline-derived CDR1 and CDR2 are MGHRA and YSYEKL. This CDR3 spans 17 amino acids.

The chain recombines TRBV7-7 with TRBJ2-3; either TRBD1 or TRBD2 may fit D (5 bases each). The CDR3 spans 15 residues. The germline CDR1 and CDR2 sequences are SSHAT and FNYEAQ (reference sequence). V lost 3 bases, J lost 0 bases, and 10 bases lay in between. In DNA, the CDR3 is TGTGCCAGCAGCTTCGGGACGGCTAGCACAGATACGCAGTATTTT. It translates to CASSFGTASTDTQYF.

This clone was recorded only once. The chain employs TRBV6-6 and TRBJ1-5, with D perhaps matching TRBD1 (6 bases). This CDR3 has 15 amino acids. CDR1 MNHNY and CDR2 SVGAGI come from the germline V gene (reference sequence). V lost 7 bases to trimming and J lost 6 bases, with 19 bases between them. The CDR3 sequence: CASTFGRGAVQPQHF. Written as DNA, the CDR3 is TGTGCCAGCACCTTCGGGCGGGGGGCTGTTCAGCCCCAGCATTTT.

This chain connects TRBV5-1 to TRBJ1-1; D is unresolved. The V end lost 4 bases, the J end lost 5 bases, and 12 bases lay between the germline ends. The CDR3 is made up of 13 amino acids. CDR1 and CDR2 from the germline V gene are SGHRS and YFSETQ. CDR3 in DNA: TGCGCCAGCAGCCCTGGGGTGGGAACTGAAGCTTTCTTT. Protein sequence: CASSPGVGTEAFF.